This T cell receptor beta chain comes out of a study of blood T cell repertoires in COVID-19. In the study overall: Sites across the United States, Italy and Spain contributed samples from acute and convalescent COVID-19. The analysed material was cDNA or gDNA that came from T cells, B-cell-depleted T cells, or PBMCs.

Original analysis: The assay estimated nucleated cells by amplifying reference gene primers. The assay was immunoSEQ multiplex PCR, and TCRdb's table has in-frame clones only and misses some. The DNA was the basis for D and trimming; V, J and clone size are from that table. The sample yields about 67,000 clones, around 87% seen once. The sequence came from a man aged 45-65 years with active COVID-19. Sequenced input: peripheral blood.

CDR3 region: CASSITAGGDEQFF. In DNA, the CDR3 is TGTGCCAGTAGTATAACAGCGGGGGGAGATGAGCAGTTCTTC. This chain joins TRBV19 and TRBJ2-1; TRBD2 aligns across 9 bases. CDR3 length equals 14 residues. The junction had 4 bases not matched to a gene; V was cut back by 2 bases and J by 8 bases. Per germline, CDR1 LNHDA and CDR2 SQIVND (reference sequence).